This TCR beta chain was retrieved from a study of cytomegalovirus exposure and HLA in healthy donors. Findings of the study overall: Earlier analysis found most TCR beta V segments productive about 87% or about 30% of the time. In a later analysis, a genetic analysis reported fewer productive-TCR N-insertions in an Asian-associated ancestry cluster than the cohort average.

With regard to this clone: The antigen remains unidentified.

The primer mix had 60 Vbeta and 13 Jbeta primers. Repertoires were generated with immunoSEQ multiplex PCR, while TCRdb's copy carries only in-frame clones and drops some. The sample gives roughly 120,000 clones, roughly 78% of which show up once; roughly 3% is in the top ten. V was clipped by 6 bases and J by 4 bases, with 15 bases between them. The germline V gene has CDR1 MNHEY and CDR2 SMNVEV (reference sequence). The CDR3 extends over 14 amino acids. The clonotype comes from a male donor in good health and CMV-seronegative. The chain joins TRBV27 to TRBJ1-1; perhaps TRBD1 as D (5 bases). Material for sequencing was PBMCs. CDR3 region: CASRSPRVGTEAFF. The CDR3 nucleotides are TGTGCCAGCAGATCCCCCAGGGTTGGCACTGAAGCTTTCTTT.